This TCR beta chain was found in a study of control samples from healthy donors and cancer patients. This clone was observed a single time. Only in-frame clones appear in the TCRdb table, and some are missing; sequencing was by immunoSEQ multiplex PCR. The table records under 300,000 clones, approximately 80% of them present only once. CDR3 length equals 17 residues. The sequenced material came from PBMCs. The origin of this receptor is a woman aged 55-75 years with lung cancer. This sequence joins TRBV21-1 and TRBJ2-1. TRBV21-1 counts as a pseudogene. CDR3 region: CASSKALRQGGYNEQFF. As DNA, the CDR3 is TGTGCCAGCAGCAAAGCACTCAGACAGGGAGGGTACAATGAGCAGTTCTTC.